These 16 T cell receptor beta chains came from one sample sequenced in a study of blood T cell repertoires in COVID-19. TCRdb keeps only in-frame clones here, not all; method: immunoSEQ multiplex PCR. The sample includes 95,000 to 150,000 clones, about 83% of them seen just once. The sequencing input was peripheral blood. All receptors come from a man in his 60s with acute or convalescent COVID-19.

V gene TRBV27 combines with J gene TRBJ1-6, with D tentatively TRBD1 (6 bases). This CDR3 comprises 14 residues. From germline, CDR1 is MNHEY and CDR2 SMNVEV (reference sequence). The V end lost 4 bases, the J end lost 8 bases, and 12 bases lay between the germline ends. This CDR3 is CASSYGGPDSPLHF. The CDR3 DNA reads TGTGCCAGCAGTTACGGGGGGCCCGATTCACCCCTCCACTTT.

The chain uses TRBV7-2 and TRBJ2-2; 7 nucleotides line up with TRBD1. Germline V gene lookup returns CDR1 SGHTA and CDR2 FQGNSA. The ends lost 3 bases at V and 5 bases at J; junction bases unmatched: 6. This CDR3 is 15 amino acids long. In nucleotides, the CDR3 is TGTGCCAGCAGCTTCGAGGGGGCGCCAACCGGGGAGCTGTTTTTT. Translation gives CASSFEGAPTGELFF.

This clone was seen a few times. CDR3 region: CASSMVGGRGNSPLHF. The CDR3, as DNA: TGTGCCAGCAGCATGGTTGGGGGTAGGGGGAATTCACCCCTCCACTTT. The rearrangement joins TRBV5-4 to TRBJ1-6; a weak D match, TRBD1 (6 bases). Looked up from germline, CDR1 is SGHNT and CDR2 is YYREEE (reference sequence). This CDR3 is built from 16 residues. Trimming removed 4 bases from V and 7 bases from J, with 18 bases in between.

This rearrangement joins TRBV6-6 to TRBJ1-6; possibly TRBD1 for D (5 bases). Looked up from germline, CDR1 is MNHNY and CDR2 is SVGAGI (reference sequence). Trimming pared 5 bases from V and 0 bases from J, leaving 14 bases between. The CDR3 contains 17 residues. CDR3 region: CASSLPGGSSYNSPLHF. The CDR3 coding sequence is TGTGCCAGCAGTCTCCCTGGGGGGAGCTCCTATAATTCACCCCTCCACTTT.

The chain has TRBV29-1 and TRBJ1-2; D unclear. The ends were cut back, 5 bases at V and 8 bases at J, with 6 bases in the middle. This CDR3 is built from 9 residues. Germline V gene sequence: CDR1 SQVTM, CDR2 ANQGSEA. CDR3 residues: CSVKSGYTF. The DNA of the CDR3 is TGCAGCGTTAAGAGCGGCTACACCTTC.

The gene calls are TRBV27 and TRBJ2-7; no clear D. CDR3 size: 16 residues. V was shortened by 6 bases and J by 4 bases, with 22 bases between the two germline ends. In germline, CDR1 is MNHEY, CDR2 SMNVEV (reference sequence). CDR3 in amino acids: CASRGLISFGVYEQYF. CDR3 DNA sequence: TGTGCCAGCAGGGGCCTAATCTCTTTCGGTGTTTACGAGCAGTACTTC.

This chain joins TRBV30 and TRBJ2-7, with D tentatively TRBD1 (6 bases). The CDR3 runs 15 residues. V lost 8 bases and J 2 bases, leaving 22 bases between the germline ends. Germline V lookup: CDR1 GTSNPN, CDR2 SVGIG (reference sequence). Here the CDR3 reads CAQAPGAGPPYEQYF. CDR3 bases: TGTGCCCAGGCCCCAGGGGCCGGTCCCCCCTACGAGCAGTACTTC. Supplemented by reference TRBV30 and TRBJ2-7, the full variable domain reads SQTIHQWPATLVQPVGSPLSLECTVEGTSNPNLYWYRQAAGRGLQLLFYSVGIGQISSEVPQNLSASRPQDRQFILSSKKLLLSDSGFYLCAQAPGAGPPYEQYFGPGTRLTVT.

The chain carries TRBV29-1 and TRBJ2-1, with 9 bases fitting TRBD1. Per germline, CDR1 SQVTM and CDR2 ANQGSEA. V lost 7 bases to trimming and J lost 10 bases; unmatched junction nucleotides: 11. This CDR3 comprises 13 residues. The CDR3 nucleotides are TGCAGCGGTGACACCGGGACAGGGCGGGAGCAGTTCTTC. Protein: CSGDTGTGREQFF.

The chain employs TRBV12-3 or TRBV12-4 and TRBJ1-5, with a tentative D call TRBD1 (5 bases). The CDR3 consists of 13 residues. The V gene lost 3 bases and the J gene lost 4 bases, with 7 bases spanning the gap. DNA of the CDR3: TGTGCCAGCAGTTTCGGGGGGAATCAGCCCCAGCATTTT. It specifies CASSFGGNQPQHF.

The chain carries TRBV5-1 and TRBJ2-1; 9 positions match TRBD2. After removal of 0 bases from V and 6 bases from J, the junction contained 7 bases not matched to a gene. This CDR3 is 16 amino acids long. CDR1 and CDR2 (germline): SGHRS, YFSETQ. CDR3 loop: CASSLGLSGRINEQFF. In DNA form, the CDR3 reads TGCGCCAGCAGCTTGGGTCTTAGCGGGAGAATCAATGAGCAGTTCTTC.

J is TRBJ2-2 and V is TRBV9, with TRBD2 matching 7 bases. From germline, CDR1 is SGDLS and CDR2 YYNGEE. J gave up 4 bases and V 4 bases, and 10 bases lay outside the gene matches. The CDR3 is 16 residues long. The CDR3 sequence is CASSRRLAEPTGELFF. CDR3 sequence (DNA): TGTGCCAGCAGCAGAAGGCTAGCGGAGCCCACCGGGGAGCTGTTTTTT.

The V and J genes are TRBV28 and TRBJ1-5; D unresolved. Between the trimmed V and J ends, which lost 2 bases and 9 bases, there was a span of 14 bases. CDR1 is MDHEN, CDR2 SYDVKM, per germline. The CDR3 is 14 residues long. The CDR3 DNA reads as TGTGCCAGCAGTTTAATGGTTACGGGGAGGCCCCAGCATTTT. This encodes CASSLMVTGRPQHF.

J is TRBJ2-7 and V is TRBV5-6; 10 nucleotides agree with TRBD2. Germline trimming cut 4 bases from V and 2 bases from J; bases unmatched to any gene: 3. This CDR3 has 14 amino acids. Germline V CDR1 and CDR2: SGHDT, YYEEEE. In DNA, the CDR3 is TGTGCCAGCAGCCCGGGACTAGCGACCTACGAGCAGTACTTC. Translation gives CASSPGLATYEQYF.

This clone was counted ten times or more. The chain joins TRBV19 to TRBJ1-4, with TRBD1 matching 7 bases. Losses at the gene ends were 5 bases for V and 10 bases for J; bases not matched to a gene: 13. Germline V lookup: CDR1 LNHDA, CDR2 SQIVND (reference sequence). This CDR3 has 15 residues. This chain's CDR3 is CASSPRGRDLGKLFF. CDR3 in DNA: TGTGCCAGTAGTCCGAGGGGGCGTGATCTCGGAAAACTGTTTTTT.

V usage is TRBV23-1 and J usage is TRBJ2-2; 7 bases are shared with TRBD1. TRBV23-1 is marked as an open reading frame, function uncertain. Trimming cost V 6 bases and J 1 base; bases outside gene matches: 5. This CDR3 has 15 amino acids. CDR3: CASRPGQRNTGELFF. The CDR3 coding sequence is TGCGCCAGCAGACCGGGACAGAGGAACACCGGGGAGCTGTTTTTT.

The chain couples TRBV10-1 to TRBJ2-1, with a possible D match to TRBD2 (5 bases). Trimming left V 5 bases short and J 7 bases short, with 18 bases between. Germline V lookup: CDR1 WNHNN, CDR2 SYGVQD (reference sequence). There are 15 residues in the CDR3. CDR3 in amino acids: CASSPRVVRGNEQFF. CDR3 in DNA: TGCGCCAGCAGTCCGAGGGTAGTCAGAGGGAATGAGCAGTTCTTC.